Listed below are T cell receptor beta chains from one sample, sequenced in a study of spatial heterogeneity in lung cancer. A single record per CDR3 protein comes from TCRdb applying MiXCR to the 5' RACE reads. The table has nearly 80,000 distinct CDR3 sequences, approximately 8% seen once. The specimen was PBMCs, collected at surgery. The receptor source for this set is a male donor with early-stage non-small cell lung cancer. The CDR3 runs from the conserved cysteine through the conserved F or W. The D gene is left open where the match is weak. Size is stated for part of the rows, as once, few or many counts, or as a class when the clone is expanded.

>.|many|TRBJ2-1|TRBV7-3
CASSPSGDAYNEQFF
TGTGCCAGCAGCCCGTCTGGCGATGCCTACAATGAGCAGTTCTTC
>.|many|TRBJ2-2|TRBV5-1
CASSVQDTGELFF
TGCGCCAGCAGCGTTCAGGACACCGGGGAGCTGTTTTTT
>.|many|TRBJ2-7|TRBV5-6
CASSPGTVPSYEQYF
TGTGCCAGCAGCCCTGGGACCGTCCCTTCCTACGAGCAGTACTTC
>TRBD1|.|TRBJ2-3|TRBV19
CASTEGQGARDTQYF
TGTGCCAGTACCGAGGGACAGGGAGCGAGAGATACGCAGTATTTT
>.|many|TRBJ2-7|TRBV20-1
CSARGSGPSYEQYF
TGCAGTGCTAGGGGGAGCGGACCCTCCTACGAGCAGTACTTC
>TRBD1|many|TRBJ2-5|TRBV10-3
CAIRPGQGQETQYF
TGTGCCATCAGGCCGGGACAGGGACAAGAGACCCAGTACTTC
>.|.|TRBJ2-7|TRBV7-3
CASSLTTPEEQYF
TGTGCCAGCAGCTTAACGACCCCAGAGGAGCAGTACTTC
>.|few|TRBJ2-1|TRBV3-1
CASSPRARDEQFF
TGTGCCAGCAGCCCCCGAGCAAGGGATGAGCAGTTCTTC
>.|many|TRBJ1-1|TRBV7-8
CASRDPVNTEAFF
TGTGCCAGCAGGGACCCGGTTAACACTGAAGCTTTCTTT
>.|.|TRBJ2-3|TRBV27
CASSFPGDTQYF
TGTGCCAGCAGTTTCCCTGGAGATACGCAGTATTTT
>TRBD2|many|TRBJ2-2|TRBV20-1
CSASRTSGGTGELFF
TGCAGTGCTAGTAGAACTAGCGGAGGGACCGGGGAGCTGTTTTTT
>TRBD2|.|TRBJ2-1|TRBV6-5
CASSFALAGALSSYNEQFF
TGTGCCAGCAGTTTCGCTCTAGCGGGAGCCCTCAGCTCCTACAATGAGCAGTTCTTC
>TRBD2|.|TRBJ2-1|TRBV12-3/TRBV12-4
CASSEKVLAVSSYNEQFF
TGTGCCAGCAGCGAGAAAGTACTAGCGGTCAGCTCCTACAATGAGCAGTTCTTC
>.|many|TRBJ1-5|TRBV3-1
CASSQGEQPQHF
TGTGCCAGCAGCCAAGGAGAACAGCCCCAGCATTTT
>.|.|TRBJ1-2|TRBV7-8
CASSLAQTIRGYTF
TGTGCCAGCAGCTTAGCGCAAACGATTCGGGGCTACACCTTC
>TRBD1|.|TRBJ2-6|TRBV6-5
CASSIRQGVTGANVLTF
TGTGCCAGCAGTATCAGACAGGGAGTGACTGGGGCCAACGTCCTGACTTTC
>.|few|TRBJ1-6|TRBV20-1
CSARDASGTRNSPLHF
TGCAGTGCTAGAGACGCCTCCGGGACGAGAAATTCACCCCTCCACTTT
>TRBD2|few|TRBJ2-1|TRBV6-5
CASSAISGRAANEQFF
TGTGCCAGCAGCGCGATTAGCGGGAGAGCGGCCAATGAGCAGTTCTTC
>TRBD1|few|TRBJ1-5|TRBV5-6
CASSSRTGTLSNQPQHF
TGTGCCAGCAGCTCACGGACAGGGACTCTGAGCAATCAGCCCCAGCATTTT
>.|many|TRBJ1-5|TRBV29-1
CSVEEGGQPQHF
TGCAGCGTTGAAGAAGGAGGCCAGCCCCAGCATTTT
>TRBD2|few|TRBJ2-2|TRBV11-3
CASSRAGAPTGELFF
TGTGCCAGCAGCAGAGCGGGAGCGCCCACCGGGGAGCTGTTTTTT
>.|many|TRBJ1-5|TRBV19
CASSILVSNQPQHF
TGTGCCAGTAGTATCTTGGTATCCAATCAGCCCCAGCATTTT
>.|many|TRBJ2-7|TRBV7-6
CASSFGTGNGYEQYF
TGTGCCAGCAGCTTCGGGACCGGTAACGGCTACGAGCAGTACTTC
>.|few|TRBJ1-3|TRBV12-3/TRBV12-4
CASSYGPTATGNTIYF
TGTGCCAGCAGTTACGGGCCCACTGCGACTGGAAACACCATATATTTT
>TRBD1|many|TRBJ2-1|TRBV10-3
CAIGTGSYNEQFF
TGTGCCATCGGGACAGGGTCCTACAATGAGCAGTTCTTC
>.|few|TRBJ2-7|TRBV12-5
CASGRGDSSYEQYF
TGTGCTAGTGGGAGGGGGGATTCCTCCTACGAGCAGTACTTC
>.|few|TRBJ1-1|TRBV6-5
CASSFLPMNTEAFF
TGTGCCAGCAGTTTCCTCCCAATGAACACTGAAGCTTTCTTT
>.|.|TRBJ1-1|TRBV12-3/TRBV12-4
CASTPTSLNTEAFF
TGTGCCAGCACCCCCACCTCGTTGAACACTGAAGCTTTCTTT
>.|.|TRBJ2-1|TRBV27
CASSFSPPLNEQFF
TGTGCCAGCAGTTTTTCGCCTCCCCTTAATGAGCAGTTCTTC
>.|many|TRBJ1-5|TRBV7-7
CASTQSNQPQHF
TGTGCCAGCACTCAAAGCAATCAGCCCCAGCATTTT
>TRBD1|.|TRBJ1-2|TRBV30
CAWTGTALYGYTF
TGTGCCTGGACAGGGACAGCTCTCTATGGCTACACCTTC